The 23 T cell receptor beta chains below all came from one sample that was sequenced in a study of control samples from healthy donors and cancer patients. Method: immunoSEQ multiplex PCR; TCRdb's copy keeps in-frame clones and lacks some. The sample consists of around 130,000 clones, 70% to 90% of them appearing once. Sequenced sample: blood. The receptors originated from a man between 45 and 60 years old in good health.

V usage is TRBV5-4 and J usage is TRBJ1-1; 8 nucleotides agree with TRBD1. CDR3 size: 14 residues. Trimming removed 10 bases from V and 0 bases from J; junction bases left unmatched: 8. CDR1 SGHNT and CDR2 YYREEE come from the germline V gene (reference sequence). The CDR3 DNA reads TGTGCCGGACGACAGGGGAGCATGAACACTGAAGCTTTCTTT. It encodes CAGRQGSMNTEAFF.

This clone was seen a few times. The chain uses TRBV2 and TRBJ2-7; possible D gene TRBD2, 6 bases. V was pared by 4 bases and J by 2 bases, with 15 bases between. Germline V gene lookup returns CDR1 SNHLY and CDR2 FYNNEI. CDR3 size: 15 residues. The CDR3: CASSGASEEAYEQYF. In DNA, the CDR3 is TGTGCCAGCAGTGGGGCTAGCGAGGAGGCCTACGAGCAGTACTTC.

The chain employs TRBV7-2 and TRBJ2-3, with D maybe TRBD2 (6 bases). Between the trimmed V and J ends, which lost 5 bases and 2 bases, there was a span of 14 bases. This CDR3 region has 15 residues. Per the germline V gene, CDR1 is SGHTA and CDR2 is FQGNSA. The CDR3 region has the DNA TGTGCCAGCAGCACAACGGGACTTTTCACAGATACGCAGTATTTT. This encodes CASSTTGLFTDTQYF. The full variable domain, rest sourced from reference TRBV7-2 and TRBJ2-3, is GAGVSQSPSNKVTEKGKDVELRCDPISGHTALYWYRQSLGQGLEFLIYFQGNSAPDKSGLPSDRFSAERTGGSVSTLTIQRTQQEDSAVYLCASSTTGLFTDTQYFGPGTRLTVL.

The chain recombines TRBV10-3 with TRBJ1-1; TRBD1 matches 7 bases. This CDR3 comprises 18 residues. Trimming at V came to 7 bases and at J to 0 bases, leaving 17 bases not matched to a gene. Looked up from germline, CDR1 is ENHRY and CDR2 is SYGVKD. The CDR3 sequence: CAIKARSGQPELNTEAFF. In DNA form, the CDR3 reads TGTGCCATCAAGGCGCGGTCGGGACAGCCCGAACTGAACACTGAAGCTTTCTTT.

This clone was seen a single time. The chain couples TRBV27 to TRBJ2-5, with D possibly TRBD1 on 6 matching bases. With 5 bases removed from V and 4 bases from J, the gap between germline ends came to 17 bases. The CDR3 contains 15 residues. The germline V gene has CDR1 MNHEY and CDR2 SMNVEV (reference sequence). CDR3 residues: CASSQRALGGETQYF. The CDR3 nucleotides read TGTGCCAGCAGTCAGAGGGCTCTAGGGGGAGAGACCCAGTACTTC.

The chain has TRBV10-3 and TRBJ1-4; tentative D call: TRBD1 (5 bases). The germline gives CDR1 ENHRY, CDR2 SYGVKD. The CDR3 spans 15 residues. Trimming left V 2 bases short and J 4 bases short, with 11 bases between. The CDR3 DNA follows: TGTGCCATCAGTGAGCCGACAGCTAATAATGAAAAACTGTTTTTT. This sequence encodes CAISEPTANNEKLFF.

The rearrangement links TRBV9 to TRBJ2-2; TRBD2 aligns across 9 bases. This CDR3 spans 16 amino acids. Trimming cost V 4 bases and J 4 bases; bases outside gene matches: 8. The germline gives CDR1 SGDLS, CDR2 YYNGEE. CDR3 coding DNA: TGTGCCAGCAGCTTCCCTAGCGGGGCCGTCACCGGGGAGCTGTTTTTT. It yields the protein CASSFPSGAVTGELFF.

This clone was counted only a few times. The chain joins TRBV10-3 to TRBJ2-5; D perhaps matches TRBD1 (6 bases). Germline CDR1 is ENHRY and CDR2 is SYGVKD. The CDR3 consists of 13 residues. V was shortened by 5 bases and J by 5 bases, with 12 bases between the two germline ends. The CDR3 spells CAISYRDGETQYF. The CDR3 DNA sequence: TGTGCCATCAGTTACAGGGATGGGGAGACCCAGTACTTC.

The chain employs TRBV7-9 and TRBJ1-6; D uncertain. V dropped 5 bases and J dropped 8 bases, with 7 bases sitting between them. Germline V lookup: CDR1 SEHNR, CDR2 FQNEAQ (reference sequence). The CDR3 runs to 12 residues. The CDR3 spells CASSLHDSPLHF. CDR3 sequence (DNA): TGTGCCAGCAGCCTCCATGATTCACCCCTCCACTTT.

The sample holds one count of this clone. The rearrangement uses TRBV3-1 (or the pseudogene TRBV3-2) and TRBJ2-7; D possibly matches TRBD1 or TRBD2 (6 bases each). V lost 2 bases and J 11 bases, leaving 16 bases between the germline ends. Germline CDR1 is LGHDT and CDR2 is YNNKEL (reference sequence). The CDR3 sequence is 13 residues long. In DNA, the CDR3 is TGTGCCAGCAGCCAACGTGATGGGGGGCAGGAGTACTTC. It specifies CASSQRDGGQEYF.

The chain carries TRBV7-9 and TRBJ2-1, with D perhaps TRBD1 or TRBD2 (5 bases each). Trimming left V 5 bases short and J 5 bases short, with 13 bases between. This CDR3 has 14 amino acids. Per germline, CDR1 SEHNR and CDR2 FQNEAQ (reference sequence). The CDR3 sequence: CASSGDGWDNEQFF. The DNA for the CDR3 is TGTGCCAGCAGCGGGGACGGCTGGGACAATGAGCAGTTCTTC.

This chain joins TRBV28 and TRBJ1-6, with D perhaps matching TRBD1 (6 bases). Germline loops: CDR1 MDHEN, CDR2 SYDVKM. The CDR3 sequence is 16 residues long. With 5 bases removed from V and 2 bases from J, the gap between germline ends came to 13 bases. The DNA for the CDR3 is TGTGCCAGCAGTCGGGGACACCGTACCTATAATTCACCCCTCCACTTT. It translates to CASSRGHRTYNSPLHF.

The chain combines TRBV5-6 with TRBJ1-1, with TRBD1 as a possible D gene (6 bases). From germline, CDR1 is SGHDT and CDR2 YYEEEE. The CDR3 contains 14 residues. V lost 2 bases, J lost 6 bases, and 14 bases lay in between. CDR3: CASSFGYGGPEAFF. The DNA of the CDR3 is TGTGCCAGCAGCTTCGGCTATGGGGGCCCTGAAGCTTTCTTT.

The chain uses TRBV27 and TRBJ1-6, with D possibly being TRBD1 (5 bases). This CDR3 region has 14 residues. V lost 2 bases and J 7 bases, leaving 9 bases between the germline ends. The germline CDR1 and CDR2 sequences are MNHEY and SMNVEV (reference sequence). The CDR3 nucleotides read TGTGCCAGCAGTTTACAGCCAGGGAATTCACCCCTCCACTTT. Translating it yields CASSLQPGNSPLHF.

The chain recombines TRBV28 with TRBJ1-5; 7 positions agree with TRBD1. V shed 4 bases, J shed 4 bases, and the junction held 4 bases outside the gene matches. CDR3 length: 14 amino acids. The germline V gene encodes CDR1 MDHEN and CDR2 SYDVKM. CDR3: CASSSYRGNQPQHF. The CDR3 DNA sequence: TGTGCCAGCAGTTCCTACAGGGGTAATCAGCCCCAGCATTTT.

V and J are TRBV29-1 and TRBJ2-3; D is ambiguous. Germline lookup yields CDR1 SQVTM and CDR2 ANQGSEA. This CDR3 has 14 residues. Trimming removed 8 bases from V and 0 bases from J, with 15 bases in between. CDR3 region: CSLGTIGSTDTQYF. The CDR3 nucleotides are TGCAGCCTGGGTACTATCGGGAGCACAGATACGCAGTATTTT.

The CDR3 region has the DNA TGCGCCAGCAGCCCGACCGGGACTAGCGGGGTTAGTGAGCAGTTCTTC. This codes for CASSPTGTSGVSEQFF. This sequence joins TRBV5-1 and TRBJ2-1; 13 nucleotides match TRBD2. CDR1 is SGHRS and CDR2 is YFSETQ in the germline V gene. The CDR3 length is 16 residues. Losses at the gene ends were 4 bases for V and 9 bases for J; bases not matched to a gene: 10.

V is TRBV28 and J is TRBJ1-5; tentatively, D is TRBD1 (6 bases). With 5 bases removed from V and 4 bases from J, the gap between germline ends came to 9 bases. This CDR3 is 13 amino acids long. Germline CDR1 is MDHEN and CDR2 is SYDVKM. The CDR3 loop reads CASSGQPNQPQHF. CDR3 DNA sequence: TGTGCCAGCAGTGGACAGCCTAATCAGCCCCAGCATTTT.

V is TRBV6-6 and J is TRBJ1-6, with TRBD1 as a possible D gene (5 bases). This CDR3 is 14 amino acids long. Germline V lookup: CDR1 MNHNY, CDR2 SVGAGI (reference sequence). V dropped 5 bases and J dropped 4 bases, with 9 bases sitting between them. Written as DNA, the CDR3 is TGTGCCAGCAGTGACAGTAATTATAATTCACCCCTCCACTTT. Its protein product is CASSDSNYNSPLHF.

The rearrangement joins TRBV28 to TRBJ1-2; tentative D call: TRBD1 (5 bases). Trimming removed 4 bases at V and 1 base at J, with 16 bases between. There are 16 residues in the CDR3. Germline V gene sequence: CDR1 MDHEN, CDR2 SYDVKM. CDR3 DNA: TGTGCCAGCAGTTCATTGTGGGAGGGACTTAACTATGGCTACACCTTC. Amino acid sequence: CASSSLWEGLNYGYTF.

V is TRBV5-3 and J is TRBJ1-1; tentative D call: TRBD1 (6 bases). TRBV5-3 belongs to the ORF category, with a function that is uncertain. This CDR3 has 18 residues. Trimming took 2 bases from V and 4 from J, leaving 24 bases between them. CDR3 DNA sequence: TGTGCCAGAAGCTTTCTTAGACAGGTTCGGTTTTTGGGCACTGAAGCTTTCTTT. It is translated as CARSFLRQVRFLGTEAFF.

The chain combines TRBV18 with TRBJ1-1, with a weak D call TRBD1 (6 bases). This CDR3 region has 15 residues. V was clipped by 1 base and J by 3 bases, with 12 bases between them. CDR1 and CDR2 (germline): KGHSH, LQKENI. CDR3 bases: TGTGCCAGCTCACCACAGGGGGGAATAGACACTGAAGCTTTCTTT. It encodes CASSPQGGIDTEAFF.

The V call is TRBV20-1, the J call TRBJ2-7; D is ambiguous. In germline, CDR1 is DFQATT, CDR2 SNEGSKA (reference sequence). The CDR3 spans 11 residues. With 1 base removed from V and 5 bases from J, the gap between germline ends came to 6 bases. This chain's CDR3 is CSARGVDEQYF. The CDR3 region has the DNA TGCAGTGCTAGAGGGGTGGACGAGCAGTACTTC.